The 17 T cell receptor beta chains below all came from one sample that was sequenced in a study of PD-1 blockade in classical Hodgkin lymphoma. This table comes from immunoSEQ multiplex PCR, and its TCRdb copy is limited to in-frame clones, with some not included. The table shows tens of thousands of clones, with approximately 90% occurring only once. In every patient, relapse followed autologous stem cell transplantation, while exposure to brentuximab vedotin differed. The input for sequencing was peripheral blood mononuclear cells (PBMCs), taken before the second cycle of nivolumab. All receptors derive from a human donor with classical Hodgkin lymphoma.

The J gene is TRBJ2-7, the V gene TRBV11-2; 8 nucleotides match TRBD1. V shed 2 bases, J shed 5 bases, and the junction held 5 bases outside the gene matches. Germline loops: CDR1 SGHAT, CDR2 FQNNGV. This CDR3 is 14 amino acids long. The CDR3 DNA is TGTGCCAGCAGCTTACTCGGACAGGGTGACGAGCAGTACTTC. Residues: CASSLLGQGDEQYF.

This clone was seen only once. This chain uses TRBV5-4 with TRBJ2-3; tentatively, D is TRBD2 (6 bases). Between the trimmed V and J ends, which lost 3 bases and 3 bases, there was a span of 14 bases. Germline values: CDR1 SGHNT, CDR2 YYREEE (reference sequence). The CDR3 has 15 amino acids. The CDR3 spells CASSWGDTRTDTQYF. The CDR3 nucleotides are TGTGCCAGCAGCTGGGGGGATACCAGGACAGATACGCAGTATTTT.

The chain uses TRBV19 and TRBJ2-7, with D possibly matching TRBD1 (6 bases). The CDR3 runs 14 residues. The V gene's germline CDR1 is LNHDA and CDR2 SQIVND (reference sequence). V lost 3 bases, J lost 3 bases, and 12 bases lay in between. The CDR3 DNA reads as TGTGCCAGTAGTATTGGCAGGGGTCACTACGAGCAGTACTTC. Translation: CASSIGRGHYEQYF.

In DNA, the CDR3 is TGCAGCGTTGAAGATCGGGATAGCGGAGTCTCCTACGAGCAGTACTTC. Translation gives CSVEDRDSGVSYEQYF. This sequence joins TRBV29-1 and TRBJ2-7; tentative D call: TRBD2 (6 bases). The CDR3 spans 16 residues. The germline V and J ends were trimmed by 0 bases and 0 bases, with 15 bases remaining between them. The germline gives CDR1 SQVTM, CDR2 ANQGSEA.

The chain has TRBV5-1 and TRBJ2-1; D perhaps matches TRBD1 (5 bases). The CDR3 spans 15 residues. V lost 4 bases, J lost 5 bases, and 16 bases lay in between. Looked up from germline, CDR1 is SGHRS and CDR2 is YFSETQ. The CDR3, as DNA: TGCGCCAGCAGCCCCGACAGAACTATAGACAATGAGCAGTTCTTC. The encoded protein is CASSPDRTIDNEQFF. Drawing the rest from reference TRBV5-1 and TRBJ2-1, the complete variable domain is KAGVTQTPRYLIKTRGQQVTLSCSPISGHRSVSWYQQTPGQGLQFLFEYFSETQRNKGNFPGRFSGRQFSNSRSEMNVSTLELGDSALYLCASSPDRTIDNEQFFGPGTRLTVL.

V usage is TRBV6-4 and J usage is TRBJ1-5, with 10 nucleotides matching TRBD1. The CDR3 extends over 18 amino acids. CDR1 MRHNA and CDR2 SNTAGT come from the germline V gene. The V and J ends lost 4 bases and 6 bases, in that order; junction bases with no gene match: 15. The CDR3 loop reads CASSAWGQGPLGVQPQHF. CDR3 DNA: TGTGCCAGCAGTGCTTGGGGACAGGGGCCCCTCGGGGTTCAGCCCCAGCATTTT.

J is TRBJ1-1 and V is TRBV18; D is possibly TRBD1 (5 bases). CDR1 and CDR2 from the germline V gene are KGHSH and LQKENI. Trimming left V 5 bases short and J 0 bases short, with 13 bases between. The length of the CDR3 is 15 residues. CDR3 in DNA: TGTGCCAGCTCAGCGGGACTCGTCATGAACACTGAAGCTTTCTTT. It codes for CASSAGLVMNTEAFF.

This chain joins TRBV6-6 and TRBJ2-7; TRBD1 matches 7 bases. This CDR3 has 13 amino acids. V lost 2 bases to trimming and J lost 9 bases; unmatched junction nucleotides: 7. The germline gives CDR1 MNHNY, CDR2 SVGAGI (reference sequence). The CDR3 reads CASSYRTGRGQYF. The CDR3, as DNA: TGTGCCAGCAGTTACCGGACAGGCCGCGGGCAGTACTTC.

The chain employs TRBV6-5 and TRBJ1-3; D is undetermined. This CDR3 has 14 amino acids. The germline V and J ends were trimmed by 4 bases and 5 bases, with 12 bases remaining between them. Looked up from germline, CDR1 is MNHEY and CDR2 is SVGAGI. CDR3 protein: CASSFRGSRNTIYF. The CDR3 DNA reads as TGTGCCAGCAGTTTCCGTGGAAGCCGAAACACCATATATTTT.

A note on this clone: Other DNA sequences in the sample encode the same CDR3. The chain links TRBV7-9 to TRBJ1-2; D uncertain. The CDR3 runs 12 residues. Germline CDR1 reads SEHNR; CDR2 reads FQNEAQ (reference sequence). V lost 1 base, J lost 5 bases, and 5 bases lay in between. The CDR3: CASSLEGYGYTF. CDR3 bases: TGTGCCAGCAGCTTAGAAGGGTATGGCTACACCTTC.

V and J are TRBV7-3 and TRBJ2-2; maybe TRBD2 (5 bases). The V end lost 2 bases, the J end lost 6 bases, and 13 bases lay between the germline ends. The CDR3 is 15 residues long. The germline V gene has CDR1 SGHTA and CDR2 FQGTGA. This CDR3 is CASSLVAGVPGELFF. The DNA of the CDR3 is TGTGCCAGCAGCTTAGTTGCCGGGGTCCCCGGGGAGCTGTTTTTT. The variable domain in full, completed from reference TRBV7-3 and TRBJ2-2, reads GAGVSQTPSNKVTEKGKYVELRCDPISGHTALYWYRQSLGQGPEFLIYFQGTGAADDSGLPNDRFFAVRPEGSVSTLKIQRTERGDSAVYLCASSLVAGVPGELFFGEGSRLTVL.

The chain links TRBV6-5 to TRBJ2-6; D is perhaps TRBD2 (5 bases). Germline V lookup: CDR1 MNHEY, CDR2 SVGAGI. The V end lost 7 bases, the J end lost 0 bases, and 10 bases lay between the germline ends. The CDR3 covers 15 residues. Written as DNA, the CDR3 is TGTGCCAGCAAGACGGGAAGCTCTGGGGCCAACGTCCTGACTTTC. This codes for CASKTGSSGANVLTF.

The V and J genes are TRBV15 and TRBJ2-3, with D perhaps matching TRBD1 (5 bases). The CDR3 runs 16 residues. Germline CDR1 reads LNHNV; CDR2 reads YYDKDF (reference sequence). V gave up 0 bases and J gave up 4 bases, with 14 bases separating them. CDR3 coding DNA: TGTGCCACCAGCAGAGAAATAGGGATCAGGGCAGATACGCAGTATTTT. This encodes CATSREIGIRADTQYF. Full variable domain (remainder filled in from reference TRBV15 and TRBJ2-3): DAMVIQNPRYQVTQFGKPVTLSCSQTLNHNVMYWYQQKSSQAPKLLFHYYDKDFNNEADTPDNFQSRRPNTSFCFLDIRSPGLGDTAMYLCATSREIGIRADTQYFGPGTRLTVL.

The chain recombines TRBV4-1 with TRBJ2-1; a possible D gene is TRBD2 (7 bases). This CDR3 has 16 residues. Germline V gene lookup returns CDR1 MGHRA and CDR2 YSYEKL. V was pared by 0 bases and J by 2 bases, with 11 bases between. The CDR3 DNA reads TGCGCCAGCAGCCAAGAAGGGGGGGGAACCTACAATGAGCAGTTCTTC. This sequence encodes CASSQEGGGTYNEQFF.

The rearrangement links TRBV5-1 to TRBJ1-4; 9 bases align to TRBD1. The V segment lost 4 bases and the J segment 2 bases; nucleotides outside the gene matches: 6. Germline CDR1 SGHRS, CDR2 YFSETQ. The length of the CDR3 is 16 residues. CDR3 in DNA: TGCGCCAGCAGCGTGACAGGGGGATCTACTAATGAAAAACTGTTTTTT. Its protein is CASSVTGGSTNEKLFF.

V usage is TRBV18 and J usage is TRBJ1-5; D gene uncertain. Trimming removed 2 bases at V and 1 base at J, with 6 bases between. Germline-derived CDR1 and CDR2 are KGHSH and LQKENI. The CDR3 consists of 14 residues. The CDR3 region is CASSPIGSNQPQHF. DNA for the CDR3: TGTGCCAGCTCACCAATAGGGAGCAATCAGCCCCAGCATTTT.

The genes are TRBV5-1 and TRBJ1-3; D gene ambiguous. Germline CDR1 is SGHRS and CDR2 is YFSETQ. With 2 bases removed from V and 4 bases from J, the gap between germline ends came to 1 base. CDR3 size: 11 residues. In DNA, the CDR3 is TGCGCCAGCAGCTTCGGAAACACCATATATTTT. It specifies CASSFGNTIYF.